One sample yielded the 30 T cell receptor beta chains listed below, sequenced in a study of CXCR3-negative and CXCR3-positive naive CD8 T cells. Study-wide findings and caveats: Naive cells with CXCR3 showed TRB CDR3s that were more hydrophobic than those in CXCR3-negative naive cells.

With UMI labels, 5' RACE was used to prepare the TRB cDNA libraries. Each CDR3 protein gets one entry in TCRdb, which reprocessed the 5' RACE reads and gives no DNA. Recorded for this sample: roughly 65,000 distinct CDR3 sequences. Their specific antigens are unknown. The sample comprised naive CXCR3+ CD8+ T cells from blood. As for subset: CD45RO-CCR7+CD27+CD95- naive CD8+ T cells expressing CXCR3 (TNR3+). The receptors were sampled from a human donor in good health. Some clones in this sample may be carry-over from other donors' samples.

The rearrangement links TRBV19 to TRBJ2-1; TCRdb's D gene call, TRBD1, goes unchecked for lack of DNA. Germline-derived CDR1 and CDR2 are LNHDA and SQIVND (reference sequence). The CDR3 length is 15 residues. CDR3 loop: CASSIGKGGLNEQFF.

The chain joins TRBV27 to TRBJ1-6; checking the TCRdb D call of TRBD1 is not possible without DNA. Germline-derived CDR1 and CDR2 are MNHEY and SMNVEV (reference sequence). The CDR3 covers 14 residues. The CDR3 sequence is CASSAGQGGSPLHF.

The chain has TRBV7-3 and TRBJ2-3; without DNA, the TCRdb call of TRBD1 cannot be checked. This CDR3 is 15 amino acids long. The germline V gene has CDR1 SGHTA and CDR2 FQGTGA. Here the CDR3 reads CASSLTGGAADTQYF.

The chain carries TRBV7-7 and TRBJ2-1; TCRdb indicates TRBD2, and absent DNA this call remains unverified. The CDR3 totals 17 residues. Germline CDR1 is SSHAT and CDR2 is FNYEAQ (reference sequence). This CDR3 reads CASSRGLAGTSYNEQFF.

The V call is TRBV20-1, the J call TRBJ1-1. Germline V gene sequence: CDR1 DFQATT, CDR2 SNEGSKA (reference sequence). CDR3 size: 14 residues. The CDR3 reads CSAREEVKNTEAFF.

This chain uses TRBV7-3 with TRBJ2-2; there is no DNA to check the TCRdb D call of TRBD1. The germline gives CDR1 SGHTA, CDR2 FQGTGA. The CDR3 is 14 amino acids. CDR3 loop: CASSLSLGTGELFF.

The chain uses TRBV7-9 and TRBJ2-1; the D call of TRBD2 rests on TCRdb alone, since no DNA is present to check it. The germline V gene has CDR1 SEHNR and CDR2 FQNEAQ (reference sequence). This CDR3 is 14 amino acids long. This chain's CDR3 is CASSAGLSYNEQFF.

The chain links TRBV6-5 to TRBJ2-1; TCRdb reports TRBD1, a call that lacks DNA to check it against. The CDR3 has 13 residues. Germline assignment: CDR1 MNHEY and CDR2 SVGAGI. The CDR3 protein is CATKQGLGHEQFF.

The chain links TRBV7-7 to TRBJ2-1; checking the TCRdb D call of TRBD1 is not possible without DNA. CDR3 length equals 16 residues. Germline CDR1 reads SSHAT; CDR2 reads FNYEAQ (reference sequence). CDR3 loop: CASSLVVGDSTNEQFF.

The chain has TRBV10-3 and TRBJ2-3; TCRdb lists TRBD2, though no DNA is available to test this call. Germline V lookup: CDR1 ENHRY, CDR2 SYGVKD. The CDR3 consists of 18 residues. CDR3 sequence reads: CAIRTALAGPTDTDTQYF.

The genes are TRBV19 and TRBJ1-1; the TRBD1 assignment by TCRdb is unverifiable without DNA. CDR3 size: 14 residues. Germline V CDR1 and CDR2: LNHDA, SQIVND (reference sequence). This chain's CDR3 is CASSIGQGTTEAFF.

The chain is built from TRBV6-6 and TRBJ1-5; TCRdb proposes TRBD1, but this gene call is untestable without DNA. Germline CDR1 and CDR2: MNHNY and SVGAGI (reference sequence). The CDR3 contains 17 residues. The chain's CDR3 is CASSYPASPYSNQPQHF.

The rearrangement joins TRBV7-6 to TRBJ2-5; the D gene TCRdb calls, TRBD1, cannot be checked with no DNA. The CDR3 has 15 amino acids. The germline V gene has CDR1 SGHVS and CDR2 FNYEAQ. CDR3 in amino acids: CASSLRQGTWETQYF.

J is TRBJ1-1 and V is TRBV20-1. This CDR3 is 15 amino acids long. Per the germline V gene, CDR1 is DFQATT and CDR2 is SNEGSKA (reference sequence). The CDR3 here is CSARDRGERVTEAFF.

This chain uses TRBV19 with TRBJ2-2; there is no DNA to check the TCRdb D call of TRBD1. CDR3 length: 17 amino acids. CDR1 and CDR2 (germline): LNHDA, SQIVND (reference sequence). The CDR3: CASFAGAASGIAGELFF.

The chain couples TRBV7-9 to TRBJ2-5; TCRdb lists TRBD2, though no DNA is available to test this call. This CDR3 has 17 amino acids. Germline values: CDR1 SEHNR, CDR2 FQNEAQ (reference sequence). The CDR3 loop is CASSHIPGLAGEETQYF.

V usage is TRBV7-9 and J usage is TRBJ2-1; TCRdb designates TRBD2, a call that cannot be tested without DNA. Germline loops: CDR1 SEHNR, CDR2 FQNEAQ (reference sequence). The CDR3 runs to 15 residues. The chain's CDR3 is CASSPPVPSYNEQFF. The full variable domain, its missing parts supplied by reference TRBV7-9 and TRBJ2-1, is DTGVSQNPRHKITKRGQNVTFRCDPISEHNRLYWYRQTLGQGPEFLTYFQNEAQLEKSRLLSDRFSAERPKGSFSTLEIQRTEQGDSAMYLCASSPPVPSYNEQFFGPGTRLTVL.

The CDR3 loop is CATSRTRSYNEQFF. The J gene is TRBJ2-1, the V gene TRBV15. Germline values: CDR1 LNHNV, CDR2 YYDKDF (reference sequence). The CDR3 is 14 residues long.

The rearrangement links TRBV29-1 to TRBJ2-2. Germline CDR1 is SQVTM and CDR2 is ANQGSEA. The CDR3 covers 14 residues. The chain's CDR3 is CSVLVEVNTGELFF.

The rearrangement uses TRBV7-6 and TRBJ1-1; TCRdb gives TRBD1 as the D gene, but with no DNA this cannot be confirmed. This CDR3 region has 14 residues. Germline V gene data show CDR1 as SGHVS and CDR2 as FNYEAQ. This CDR3 reads CASSSGQGNTEAFF.

The chain links TRBV12-3 or TRBV12-4 to TRBJ1-2. The CDR3 runs 12 residues. CDR3 sequence reads: CASSLLGGGYTF.

The chain joins TRBV14 to TRBJ2-5; the D gene TCRdb calls, TRBD2, cannot be checked with no DNA. Germline assignment: CDR1 SGHDN and CDR2 FVKESK. CDR3 length equals 12 residues. This chain's CDR3 is CASSQGEETQYF. The whole variable domain, remainder taken from reference TRBV14 and TRBJ2-5, is EAGVTQFPSHSVIEKGQTVTLRCDPISGHDNLYWYRRVMGKEIKFLLHFVKESKQDESGMPNNRFLAERTGGTYSTLKVQPAELEDSGVYFCASSQGEETQYFGPGTRLLVL.

This sequence joins TRBV6-2 or TRBV6-3 and TRBJ2-7; TCRdb gives TRBD1 as the D gene, but with no DNA this cannot be confirmed. Germline V gives CDR1 MNHEY, CDR2 SVGEGT. This CDR3 is 18 amino acids long. The CDR3 protein is CASSYQPGPRSSTYEQYF.

V usage is TRBV29-1 and J usage is TRBJ2-3; TCRdb's assignment of TRBD1 cannot be checked, as there is no DNA. Per germline, CDR1 SQVTM and CDR2 ANQGSEA. The CDR3 is 19 amino acids. CDR3 region: CSVEHPGQLNQYSTDTQYF.

This CDR3 is CASSQGQINNEQFF. The V and J genes are TRBV4-2 and TRBJ2-1; without DNA, the TCRdb call of TRBD1 cannot be checked. Germline assignment: CDR1 LGHNA and CDR2 YNFKEQ. The CDR3 consists of 14 residues.

The CDR3 protein is CASSGLVVEQFF. This chain uses TRBV5-1 with TRBJ2-1; without DNA, the TCRdb call of TRBD2 cannot be checked. CDR1 and CDR2 from the germline V gene are SGHRS and YFSETQ. CDR3 length: 12 residues.

The chain links TRBV28 to TRBJ1-2; TCRdb names TRBD1, which stays unverified in the absence of DNA. The germline gives CDR1 MDHEN, CDR2 SYDVKM. This CDR3 region has 14 residues. The CDR3 protein is CASSHDTGFYGYTF.

This rearrangement joins TRBV28 to TRBJ1-5. Germline loops: CDR1 MDHEN, CDR2 SYDVKM. This CDR3 has 14 amino acids. CDR3 residues: CASSSGWGNQPQHF. The full variable domain, rest sourced from reference TRBV28 and TRBJ1-5, is DVKVTQSSRYLVKRTGEKVFLECVQDMDHENMFWYRQDPGLGLRLIYFSYDVKMKEKGDIPEGYSVSREKKERFSLILESASTNQTSMYLCASSSGWGNQPQHFGDGTRLSIL.

CDR3 region: CASSLVPGSNEQFF. V usage is TRBV7-9 and J usage is TRBJ2-1; TCRdb outputs TRBD1, but without DNA this stays unchecked. CDR3 length: 14 residues. The germline V gene has CDR1 SEHNR and CDR2 FQNEAQ (reference sequence).

The chain is built from TRBV29-1 and TRBJ2-7; TCRdb picks TRBD1, but there is no DNA to check that call. Germline values: CDR1 SQVTM, CDR2 ANQGSEA. The CDR3 spans 14 residues. CDR3 in amino acids: CSVPGTGGSYEQYF.